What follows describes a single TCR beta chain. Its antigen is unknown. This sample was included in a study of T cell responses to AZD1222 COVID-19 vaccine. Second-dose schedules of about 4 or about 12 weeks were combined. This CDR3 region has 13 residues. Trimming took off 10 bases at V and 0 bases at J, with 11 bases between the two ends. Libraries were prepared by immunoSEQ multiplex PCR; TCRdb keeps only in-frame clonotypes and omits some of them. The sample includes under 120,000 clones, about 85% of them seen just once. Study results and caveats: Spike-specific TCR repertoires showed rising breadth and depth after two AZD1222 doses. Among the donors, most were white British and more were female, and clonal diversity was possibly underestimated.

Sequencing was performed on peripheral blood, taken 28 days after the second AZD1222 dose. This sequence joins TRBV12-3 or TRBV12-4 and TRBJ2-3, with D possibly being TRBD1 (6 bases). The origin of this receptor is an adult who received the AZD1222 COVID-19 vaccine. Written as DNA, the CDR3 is TGTGCCACAACGGGACACAGCACAGATACGCAGTATTTT. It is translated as CATTGHSTDTQYF.